The entry below describes one T cell receptor beta chain. The antigen remains undetermined. Method: immunoSEQ multiplex PCR; TCRdb's copy keeps in-frame clones and lacks some. The sample holds about 140,000 clones, 90% seen once. This sample is part of a study of T cell responses to AZD1222 COVID-19 vaccine. Study results and limitations: Donors skewed white British and female; clonal diversity was possibly underestimated. Baseline serology detected seropositivity in only six or seven AZD1222 recipients. Spike-specific TCR breadth and depth both grew after two AZD1222 doses. Repertoires were obtained solely post-peak T cell response.

Germline CDR1 reads MGHDK; CDR2 reads SYGVNS. V was pared by 3 bases and J by 4 bases, with 5 bases of the junction left unmatched. The CDR3 has 16 amino acids. The chain combines TRBV25-1 with TRBJ2-6; 8 bases match TRBD2. This clonotype was obtained from an adult who received the AZD1222 COVID-19 vaccine. Sequencing used peripheral blood, obtained 28 days after the second AZD1222 dose. CDR3 nucleotide sequence: TGTGCCAGCAGTGACGTTCGGGGGGGAGGGGCCAACGTCCTGACTTTC. It encodes CASSDVRGGGANVLTF.